A selection of T cell receptor beta chains follows, all from one sample in a study of cytotoxic CD8 clonotypes in ibrutinib-treated CLL. The protocol was immunoSEQ multiplex PCR, while the TCRdb copy is restricted to in-frame clones and leaves out a portion. The profile shows approximately 32,000 clones, roughly three quarters of them singletons. The material was PBMCs, obtained before ibrutinib treatment. Receptor source: a human donor with chronic lymphocytic leukemia. Each CDR3 is given with its conserved first and last residue.

length	V	J	CDR3
15	TRBV7-2	TRBJ2-7	CASSLASDSAYEQYF
16	TRBV28	TRBJ1-1	CASSVVGRVLSAEAFF
13	TRBV18	TRBJ1-2	CASSPALGGGYTF
17	TRBV9	TRBJ1-4	CASSPMVKDRASEKLFF
18	TRBV9	TRBJ2-2	CASSVLNPGPLGAGELFF
14	TRBV25-1	TRBJ2-2	CASRGPGGTGELFF
15	TRBV5-1	TRBJ2-7	CASSLSPGQIYEQYF
11	TRBV20-1	TRBJ2-7	CSARVGREQYF
16	TRBV18	TRBJ1-2	CASSPTTGARNYGYTF
12	TRBV14	TRBJ2-4	CASSATGNIQYF
13	TRBV7-9	TRBJ1-1	CASSYLVGTEAFF
12	TRBV6-1	TRBJ1-1	CASSKGGGEAFF
16	TRBV4-1	TRBJ2-7	CASSQEVITLGGEQYF
16	TRBV4-2	TRBJ2-5	CASSQDKYRYQETQYF
14	TRBV10-3	TRBJ1-2	CAISATGGDYGYTF
12	TRBV28	TRBJ1-2	CASSPDTYGYTF
11	TRBV29-1	TRBJ2-7	CSVFEGYEQYF
18	TRBV27	TRBJ2-3	CASSLVFGAGGNTDTQYF
15	TRBV19	TRBJ2-1	CASSITGGSYNEQFF
12	TRBV7-2	TRBJ1-5	CASSLVGQPQHF
15	TRBV5-4	TRBJ2-2	CASSRQEGHPGELFF
12	TRBV6-4	TRBJ2-1	CASRDRYNEQFF
14	TRBV4-3	TRBJ1-3	CASSPGGSGNTIYF
12	TRBV30	TRBJ1-1	CAWSAEGREAFF
15	TRBV2	TRBJ1-5	CASSGLGSGNQPQHF
14	TRBV6-5	TRBJ2-7	CASSYSADYYEQYF
13	TRBV7-9	TRBJ2-1	CASSLVGVWEQFF
13	TRBV5-4	TRBJ1-1	CASSSQGRTEAFF
17	TRBV27	TRBJ2-5	CASSLLGLAGFKETQYF
15	TRBV2	TRBJ1-6	CASSGDRGQNSPLHF
12	TRBV2	TRBJ2-7	CASKGSPYEQYF
10	TRBV20-1	TRBJ1-1	CSARDREAFF
15	TRBV2	TRBJ1-5	CASSERWDSNQPQHF
14	TRBV18	TRBJ1-1	CASSPLGLNTEAFF
14	TRBV5-6	TRBJ1-2	CASSLEGPFYGYTF
12	TRBV18	TRBJ1-3	CASSRILNTIYF
14	TRBV6-1	TRBJ2-3	CASTTGQGTDTQYF
15	TRBV19	TRBJ1-2	CASRKDSPTNYGYTF
14	TRBV28	TRBJ1-2	CASTSTTGVYGYTF
14	TRBV9	TRBJ2-3	CASSVSGSVDTQYF